A single sample gave rise to the 20 T cell receptor beta chains below, sequenced in a study of regulatory T cells in long-lasting Graves disease. CDR3-region Arm-PCR and iRepertoire HTBI primers produced the TCR beta libraries. TCRdb reprocessed the multiplex PCR reads with MiXCR, giving one entry per CDR3 protein. The sample consists of approximately 540,000 distinct CDR3 sequences, around 12% of them appearing once. Time point meaning: newly diagnosed GD, antithyroid drugs for less than 3 months. After RNA was extracted from PBMCs, the TCR library was made from it. The data also belong to a second study, concerning T cells in Graves' hyperthyroidism and ophthalmopathy.

Sequencing used peripheral blood mononuclear cells (PBMCs), obtained at new diagnosis, from a patient treated with antithyroid drugs. Receptors originate from a young woman with Graves disease.

In this sample, this clonotype turned up once. The genes are TRBV27 and TRBJ2-7; 10 bases are shared with TRBD2. Germline V gene sequence: CDR1 MNHEY, CDR2 SMNVEV (reference sequence). The length of the CDR3 is 14 residues. The V gene end was trimmed by 6 bases and the J gene end by 2 bases; junction bases not matched to a gene: 4. CDR3 region: CASSGLAVAYEQYF. The CDR3 DNA reads as TGTGCCAGCAGCGGACTAGCGGTGGCCTACGAGCAGTACTTC.

This clonotype has only a few counts. The CDR3 is CASSVPPGLAEGDTQYF. The CDR3 nucleotides read TGTGCCAGCAGTGTACCCCCGGGACTAGCGGAGGGAGATACGCAGTATTTT. V gene TRBV2 combines with J gene TRBJ2-3; 11 bases fit TRBD2. From germline, CDR1 is SNHLY and CDR2 FYNNEI. The CDR3 is made up of 17 amino acids. Trimming cost V 4 bases and J 5 bases; bases outside gene matches: 11.

V gene TRBV29-1 combines with J gene TRBJ2-7, with a weak D call TRBD2 (6 bases). V gave up 4 bases and J gave up 4 bases, with 23 bases separating them. Germline CDR1 and CDR2: SQVTM and ANQGSEA. This CDR3 has 16 residues. CDR3 protein: CSVVWQDVRRGYEQYF. The DNA for the CDR3 is TGCAGCGTTGTGTGGCAGGATGTTAGACGGGGGTACGAGCAGTACTTC.

V gene TRBV2 combines with J gene TRBJ1-1, with D maybe TRBD1 (5 bases). There are 15 residues in the CDR3. Trimming shortened V by 6 bases and J by 1 base, and 15 bases separated the two germline ends. Germline CDR1 SNHLY, CDR2 FYNNEI. The CDR3 nucleotides are TGTGCCAGCAGGCGACAGACAGAGAAGAACACTGAAGCTTTCTTT. The encoded protein is CASRRQTEKNTEAFF.

This clonotype came up many times. The chain employs TRBV2 and TRBJ1-1; D ambiguous. CDR3 length: 13 residues. V lost 4 bases and J lost 1, with 7 bases in between. Germline CDR1 SNHLY, CDR2 FYNNEI. The CDR3 loop reads CASSGEPNTEAFF. CDR3 nucleotide sequence: TGTGCCAGCAGTGGGGAGCCGAACACTGAAGCTTTCTTT.

Many counts were recorded for this clonotype. The genes are TRBV7-8 and TRBJ2-7; D ambiguous. CDR1 SGHVS and CDR2 FQNEAQ come from the germline V gene. This CDR3 region has 15 residues. V was shortened by 1 base and J by 2 bases, with 12 bases between the two germline ends. The CDR3 DNA reads TGTGCCAGCAGCTTAGTTCGGGCTCCCGCCTACGAGCAGTACTTC. Protein product: CASSLVRAPAYEQYF.

This clonotype appeared many times. V usage is TRBV9 and J usage is TRBJ1-2; D may be TRBD1 (5 bases). In germline, CDR1 is SGDLS, CDR2 YYNGEE. The V end lost 7 bases, the J end lost 8 bases, and 18 bases lay between the germline ends. This CDR3 is built from 13 residues. This CDR3 is CASQGDGSEGYTF. In nucleotides, the CDR3 is TGTGCCAGCCAAGGGGACGGTTCGGAGGGCTACACCTTC.

The chain carries TRBV6-1 and TRBJ2-4, with a tentative D call TRBD1 (6 bases). Between the trimmed V and J ends, which lost 7 bases and 12 bases, there was a span of 22 bases. Germline assignment: CDR1 MNHNS and CDR2 SASEGT. This CDR3 spans 14 amino acids. CDR3 nucleotides: TGTGCCAGCACCTTACGTCCAGGGGCCTCTGATCAGTACTTC. Residues: CASTLRPGASDQYF.

This clonotype was seen ten or more times. The rearrangement uses TRBV19 and TRBJ2-1, with 9 bases aligning to TRBD2. V shed 6 bases and J 1 base; nucleotides not matched to a gene: 4. CDR3 length: 15 residues. Germline V gene sequence: CDR1 LNHDA, CDR2 SQIVND (reference sequence). The CDR3 sequence is CASSRAGGSYNEQFF. The CDR3 DNA reads TGTGCCAGTAGCCGAGCGGGAGGTTCCTACAATGAGCAGTTCTTC.

This clonotype appeared many times. This chain links TRBV3-1 with TRBJ2-1; 13 nucleotides match TRBD2. The germline CDR1 and CDR2 sequences are LGHDT and YNNKEL (reference sequence). The CDR3 extends over 15 amino acids. V shed 3 bases and J 11 bases; nucleotides not matched to a gene: 7. DNA of the CDR3: TGTGCCAGCAGCCATGAGGGACTAGCGGGAACCCAGCAGTTCTTC. This sequence encodes CASSHEGLAGTQQFF.

This clonotype was picked up a small number of times. The CDR3 DNA is TGTGCCAGCAGCTTAGCGGACAGTTCTCTTTACGAGCAGTACTTC. Translating it yields CASSLADSSLYEQYF. This rearrangement joins TRBV7-9 to TRBJ2-7, with D perhaps TRBD1 (6 bases). The CDR3 loop spans 15 amino acids. The germline gives CDR1 SEHNR, CDR2 FQNEAQ (reference sequence). The ends were cut back, 0 bases at V and 4 bases at J, with 13 bases in the middle. The full variable domain, in which reference TRBV7-9 and TRBJ2-7 provide the parts outside the CDR3, is DTGVSQNPRHKITKRGQNVTFRCDPISEHNRLYWYRQTLGQGPEFLTYFQNEAQLEKSRLLSDRFSAERPKGSFSTLEIQRTEQGDSAMYLCASSLADSSLYEQYFGPGTRLTVT.

This clonotype was found many times. V is TRBV7-9 and J is TRBJ1-1; no definite D call. Trimming cost V 5 bases and J 1 base, with 20 bases left between them. Germline V lookup: CDR1 SEHNR, CDR2 FQNEAQ (reference sequence). The CDR3 runs 17 residues. CDR3 region: CASSELLRSVWNTEAFF. CDR3 in DNA: TGTGCCAGCAGCGAACTACTTCGATCGGTTTGGAACACTGAAGCTTTCTTT.

This clonotype was seen at least ten times. The chain employs TRBV6-2 or TRBV6-3 and TRBJ2-6; D not resolved. The CDR3 spans 16 residues. The germline V and J ends were trimmed by 8 bases and 2 bases, with 16 bases remaining between them. Germline CDR1 MNHEY, CDR2 SVGEGT. The DNA for the CDR3 is TGTGCCAGCTTGACATCCAACGGCCCTGGGGCCAACGTCCTGACTTTC. It is translated as CASLTSNGPGANVLTF.

The chain uses TRBV2 and TRBJ1-2; the match to TRBD1 covers 7 bases. Germline V gene sequence: CDR1 SNHLY, CDR2 FYNNEI. V gave up 2 bases and J gave up 4 bases; unmatched junction bases: 1. This CDR3 is built from 13 residues. The CDR3 bases are TGTGCCAGCAGTGAACAGGGGGGCTATGGCTACACCTTC. Protein sequence: CASSEQGGYGYTF.

This clonotype was recorded a few times. The chain employs TRBV9 and TRBJ1-2; D unresolved. Germline values: CDR1 SGDLS, CDR2 YYNGEE. The ends were cut back, 3 bases at V and 4 bases at J, with 16 bases in the middle. The CDR3 covers 15 residues. Written as DNA, the CDR3 is TGTGCCAGCAGCGCAGGCCTAATCGAGGGCTATGGCTACACCTTC. Residues: CASSAGLIEGYGYTF. The full variable domain, with the rest looked up from reference TRBV9 and TRBJ1-2, is DSGVTQTPKHLITATGQRVTLRCSPRSGDLSVYWYQQSLDQGLQFLIQYYNGEERAKGNILERFSAQQFPDLHSELNLSSLELGDSALYFCASSAGLIEGYGYTFGSGTRLTVV.

The chain joins TRBV7-2 to TRBJ2-3, with 7 bases lining up with TRBD2. Germline lookup yields CDR1 SGHTA and CDR2 FQGNSA. The CDR3 covers 20 residues. J gave up 0 bases and V 5 bases, and 20 bases lay outside the gene matches. The CDR3, as DNA: TGTGCCAGCAGCCCGAATAAAGTGCGGGAGTGGGGATTGAGCACAGATACGCAGTATTTT. It translates to CASSPNKVREWGLSTDTQYF. Drawing the rest from reference TRBV7-2 and TRBJ2-3, the complete variable domain is GAGVSQSPSNKVTEKGKDVELRCDPISGHTALYWYRQSLGQGLEFLIYFQGNSAPDKSGLPSDRFSAERTGGSVSTLTIQRTQQEDSAVYLCASSPNKVREWGLSTDTQYFGPGTRLTVL.

Many counts were recorded for this clonotype. The rearrangement links TRBV6-1 to TRBJ2-7, with a weak D call TRBD2 (6 bases). V lost 2 bases to trimming and J lost 2 bases, with 19 bases between them. There are 17 residues in the CDR3. Per germline, CDR1 MNHNS and CDR2 SASEGT. Here the CDR3 DNA reads TGTGCCAGCAGTGAACGTAGTAGCGGAATATCGACCTACGAGCAGTACTTC. The encoded protein is CASSERSSGISTYEQYF.

The table lists this clonotype with many counts. This chain uses TRBV18 with TRBJ1-1, with 8 bases that match TRBD1. From germline, CDR1 is KGHSH and CDR2 LQKENI. The CDR3 consists of 15 residues. V was pared by 3 bases and J by 3 bases, with 6 bases of the junction left unmatched. CDR3 in DNA: TGTGCCAGCTCACCGAAGGACAGGGCTTACACTGAAGCTTTCTTT. Amino acid sequence: CASSPKDRAYTEAFF. Combining the CDR3 with reference TRBV18 and TRBJ1-1 gives the whole variable domain NAGVMQNPRHLVRRRGQEARLRCSPMKGHSHVYWYRQLPEEGLKFMVYLQKENIIDESGMPKERFSAEFPKEGPSILRIQQVVRGDSAAYFCASSPKDRAYTEAFFGQGTRLTVV.

On this clonotype: This likely came from a read error, as a far larger clone is one base away. The chain carries TRBV7-8 and TRBJ2-4; TRBD2 is a possible D gene (6 bases). Germline V gene data show CDR1 as SGHVS and CDR2 as FQNEAQ. This CDR3 contains 14 residues. The V end lost 6 bases, the J end lost 13 bases, and 22 bases lay between the germline ends. The DNA for the CDR3 is TGTGCCAGCAGTTTATGGAGGGAAAGCAATGAGCAGTACTTC. Its protein product is CASSLWRESNEQYF.

The chain employs TRBV20-1 and TRBJ2-7; TRBD2 matches at 8 bases. The V gene end was trimmed by 3 bases and the J gene end by 7 bases; junction bases not matched to a gene: 8. Germline loops: CDR1 DFQATT, CDR2 SNEGSKA (reference sequence). The CDR3 runs 13 residues. The CDR3 bases are TGCAGTGCTAGCCCCGGGACTAGAAGGGAGCAGTACGTC. Its translation is CSASPGTRREQYV.